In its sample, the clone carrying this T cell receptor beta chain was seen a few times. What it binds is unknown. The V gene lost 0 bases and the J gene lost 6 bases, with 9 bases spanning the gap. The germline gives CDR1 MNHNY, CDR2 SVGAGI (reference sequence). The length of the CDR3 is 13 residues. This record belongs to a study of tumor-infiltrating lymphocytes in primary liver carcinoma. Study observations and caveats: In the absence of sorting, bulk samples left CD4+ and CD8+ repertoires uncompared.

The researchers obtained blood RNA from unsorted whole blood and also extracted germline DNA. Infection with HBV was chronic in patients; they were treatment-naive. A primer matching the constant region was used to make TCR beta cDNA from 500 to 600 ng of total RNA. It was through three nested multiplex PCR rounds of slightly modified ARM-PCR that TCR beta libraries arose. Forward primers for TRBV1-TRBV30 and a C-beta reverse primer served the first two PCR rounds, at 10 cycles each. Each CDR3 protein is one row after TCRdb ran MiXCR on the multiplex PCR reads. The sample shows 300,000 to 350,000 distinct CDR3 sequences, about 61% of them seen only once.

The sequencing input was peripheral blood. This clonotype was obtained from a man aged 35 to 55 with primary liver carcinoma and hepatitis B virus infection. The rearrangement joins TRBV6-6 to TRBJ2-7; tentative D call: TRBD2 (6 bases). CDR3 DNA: TGTGCCAGCAGTTACTCGGGGGGAGGCGAGCAGTACTTC. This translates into CASSYSGGGEQYF.